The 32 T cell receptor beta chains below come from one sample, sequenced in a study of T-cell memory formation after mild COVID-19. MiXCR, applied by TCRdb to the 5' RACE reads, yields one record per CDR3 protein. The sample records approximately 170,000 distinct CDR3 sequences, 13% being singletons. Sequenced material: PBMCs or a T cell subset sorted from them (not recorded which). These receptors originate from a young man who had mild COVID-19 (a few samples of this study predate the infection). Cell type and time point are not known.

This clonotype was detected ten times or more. This chain's CDR3 is CSARAIGGAEEQFF. For the CDR3, the DNA is TGCAGTGCTAGAGCGATCGGGGGGGCAGAGGAGCAGTTCTTC. J is TRBJ2-1 and V is TRBV20-1, with 8 bases fitting TRBD2. With V trimmed by 1 base and J by 10 bases, 9 bases remained unmatched. Germline assignment: CDR1 DFQATT and CDR2 SNEGSKA (reference sequence). This CDR3 has 14 residues.

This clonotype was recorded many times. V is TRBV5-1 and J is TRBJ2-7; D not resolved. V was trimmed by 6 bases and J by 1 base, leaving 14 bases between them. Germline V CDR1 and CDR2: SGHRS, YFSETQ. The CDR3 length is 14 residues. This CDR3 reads CASNLGGVSYEQYF. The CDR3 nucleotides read TGCGCCAGCAACCTCGGTGGGGTATCCTACGAGCAGTACTTC.

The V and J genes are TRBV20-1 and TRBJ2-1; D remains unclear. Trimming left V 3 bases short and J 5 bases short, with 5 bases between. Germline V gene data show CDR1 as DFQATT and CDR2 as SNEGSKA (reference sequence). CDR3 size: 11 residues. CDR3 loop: CSARVHNEQFF. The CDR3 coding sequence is TGCAGTGCTAGGGTCCACAATGAGCAGTTCTTC.

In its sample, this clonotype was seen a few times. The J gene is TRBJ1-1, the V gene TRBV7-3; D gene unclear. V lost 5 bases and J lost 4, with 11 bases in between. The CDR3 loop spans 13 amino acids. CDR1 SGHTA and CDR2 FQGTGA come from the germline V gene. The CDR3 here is CASSLRHPTEAFF. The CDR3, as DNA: TGTGCCAGCAGCCTAAGACACCCCACTGAAGCTTTCTTT.

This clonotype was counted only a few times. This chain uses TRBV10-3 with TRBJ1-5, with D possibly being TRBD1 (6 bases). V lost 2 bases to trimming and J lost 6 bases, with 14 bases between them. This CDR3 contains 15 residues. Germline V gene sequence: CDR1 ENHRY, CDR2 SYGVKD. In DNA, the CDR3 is TGTGCCATCAGTGAGGAACAGGGAGGTAGTCAGCCCCAGCATTTT. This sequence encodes CAISEEQGGSQPQHF.

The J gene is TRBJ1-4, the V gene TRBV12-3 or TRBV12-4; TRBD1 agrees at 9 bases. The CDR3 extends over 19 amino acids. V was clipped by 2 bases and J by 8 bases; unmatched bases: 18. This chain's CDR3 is CASSLRPLGLDRGREKLFF. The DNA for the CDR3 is TGTGCCAGCAGTTTACGCCCCCTTGGCCTGGACAGGGGCCGCGAAAAACTGTTTTTT.

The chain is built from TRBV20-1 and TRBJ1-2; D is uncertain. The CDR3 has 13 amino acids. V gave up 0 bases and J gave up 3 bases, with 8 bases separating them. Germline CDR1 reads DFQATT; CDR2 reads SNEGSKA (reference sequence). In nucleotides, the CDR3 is TGCAGTGCTAGAGATCAGCGGGACTATGGCTACACCTTC. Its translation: CSARDQRDYGYTF.

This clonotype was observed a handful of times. CDR3 sequence reads: CASSLGTSNSPLHF. The CDR3, as DNA: TGTGCCAGCAGTCTGGGGACATCCAATTCACCCCTCCACTTT. The rearrangement joins TRBV12-3 or TRBV12-4 to TRBJ1-6; possible D gene TRBD1, 6 bases. V was clipped by 5 bases and J by 7 bases, with 12 bases between them. The CDR3 extends over 14 amino acids.

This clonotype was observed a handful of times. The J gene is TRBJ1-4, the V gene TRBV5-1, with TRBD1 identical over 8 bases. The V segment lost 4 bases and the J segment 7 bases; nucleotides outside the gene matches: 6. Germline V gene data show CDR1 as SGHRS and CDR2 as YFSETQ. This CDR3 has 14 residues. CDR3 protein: CASSLGQGIEKLFF. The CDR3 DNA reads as TGCGCCAGCAGCCTCGGACAGGGAATTGAAAAACTGTTTTTT.

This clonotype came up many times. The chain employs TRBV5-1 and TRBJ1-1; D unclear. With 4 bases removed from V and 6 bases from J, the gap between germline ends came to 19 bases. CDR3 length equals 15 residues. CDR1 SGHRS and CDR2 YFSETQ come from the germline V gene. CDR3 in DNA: TGCGCCAGCAGCGGTGTTATCGGGGTGGTCGCTGAAGCTTTCTTT. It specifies CASSGVIGVVAEAFF.

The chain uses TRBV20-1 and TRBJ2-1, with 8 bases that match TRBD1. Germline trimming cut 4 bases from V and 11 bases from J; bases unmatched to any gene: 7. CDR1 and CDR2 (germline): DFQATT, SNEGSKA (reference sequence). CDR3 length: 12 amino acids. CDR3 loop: CSATTQGAKQFF. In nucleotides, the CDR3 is TGCAGTGCTACTACGCAGGGGGCAAAGCAGTTCTTC.

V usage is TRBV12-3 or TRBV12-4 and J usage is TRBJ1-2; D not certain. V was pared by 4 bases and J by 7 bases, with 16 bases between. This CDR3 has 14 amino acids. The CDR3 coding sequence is TGTGCCAGCAGTTCTGCGATTGTAGTGCGTGGCTACACCTTC. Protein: CASSSAIVVRGYTF.

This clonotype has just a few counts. The CDR3 reads CASSPWGTGETQYF. The CDR3, as DNA: TGCGCCAGCAGTCCCTGGGGCACGGGGGAGACCCAGTACTTC. The chain uses TRBV5-1 and TRBJ2-5, with D perhaps given as TRBD1 or TRBD2 (5 bases each). CDR1 is SGHRS and CDR2 is YFSETQ in the germline V gene. This CDR3 spans 14 amino acids. The V and J ends lost 5 bases and 5 bases respectively, with 16 bases between them.

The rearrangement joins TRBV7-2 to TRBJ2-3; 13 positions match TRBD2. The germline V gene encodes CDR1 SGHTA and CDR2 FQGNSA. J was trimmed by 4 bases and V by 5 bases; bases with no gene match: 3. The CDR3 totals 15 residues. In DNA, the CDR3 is TGTGCCAGCAGCCGTACTAGCGGGGGGGCAGATACGCAGTATTTT. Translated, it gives CASSRTSGGADTQYF.

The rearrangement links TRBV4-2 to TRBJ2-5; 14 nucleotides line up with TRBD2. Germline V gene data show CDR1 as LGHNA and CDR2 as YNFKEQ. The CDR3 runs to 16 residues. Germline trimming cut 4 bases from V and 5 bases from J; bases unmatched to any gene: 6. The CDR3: CASSRGTSGGWETQYF. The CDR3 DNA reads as TGTGCCAGCAGCCGTGGGACTAGCGGGGGTTGGGAGACCCAGTACTTC.

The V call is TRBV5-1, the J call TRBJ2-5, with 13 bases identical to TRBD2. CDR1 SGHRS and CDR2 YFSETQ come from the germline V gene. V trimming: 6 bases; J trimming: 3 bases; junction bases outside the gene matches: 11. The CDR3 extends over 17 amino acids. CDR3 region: CASMSRTSGRLEETQYF. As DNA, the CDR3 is TGCGCCAGCATGTCCCGGACTAGCGGGAGACTGGAAGAGACCCAGTACTTC.

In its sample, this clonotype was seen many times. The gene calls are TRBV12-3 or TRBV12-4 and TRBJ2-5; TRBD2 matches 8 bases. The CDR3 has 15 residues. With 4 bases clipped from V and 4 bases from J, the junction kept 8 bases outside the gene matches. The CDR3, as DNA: TGTGCCAGCAGTTCCCAGGCGGGGGGCTTAGAGACCCAGTACTTC. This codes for CASSSQAGGLETQYF.

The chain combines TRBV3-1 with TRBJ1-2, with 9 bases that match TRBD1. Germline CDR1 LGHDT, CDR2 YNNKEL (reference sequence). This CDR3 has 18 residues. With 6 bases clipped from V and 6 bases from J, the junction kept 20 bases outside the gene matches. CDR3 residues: CASSQKSQGAIGRNGYTF. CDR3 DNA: TGTGCCAGCAGTCAAAAGTCACAGGGGGCGATCGGAAGGAATGGCTACACCTTC. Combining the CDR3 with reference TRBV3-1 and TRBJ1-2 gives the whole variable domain DTAVSQTPKYLVTQMGNDKSIKCEQNLGHDTMYWYKQDSKKFLKIMFSYNNKELIINETVPNRFSPKSPDKAHLNLHINSLELGDSAVYFCASSQKSQGAIGRNGYTFGSGTRLTVV.

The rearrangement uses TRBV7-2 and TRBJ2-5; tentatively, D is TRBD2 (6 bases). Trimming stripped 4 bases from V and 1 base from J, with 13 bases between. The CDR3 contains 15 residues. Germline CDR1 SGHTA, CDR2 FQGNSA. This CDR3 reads CASSSRPGLQETQYF. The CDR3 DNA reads TGTGCCAGCAGCTCGCGCCCGGGACTCCAAGAGACCCAGTACTTC. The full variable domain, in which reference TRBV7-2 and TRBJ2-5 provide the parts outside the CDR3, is GAGVSQSPSNKVTEKGKDVELRCDPISGHTALYWYRQSLGQGLEFLIYFQGNSAPDKSGLPSDRFSAERTGGSVSTLTIQRTQQEDSAVYLCASSSRPGLQETQYFGPGTRLLVL.

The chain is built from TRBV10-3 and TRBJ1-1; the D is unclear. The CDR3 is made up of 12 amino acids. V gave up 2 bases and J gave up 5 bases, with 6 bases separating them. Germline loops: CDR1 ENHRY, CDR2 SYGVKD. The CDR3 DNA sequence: TGTGCCATCAGTGAGGTGGGAACTGAAGCTTTCTTT. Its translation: CAISEVGTEAFF.

CDR3 residues: CATLNTEAFF. In DNA, the CDR3 is TGTGCCACCTTGAACACTGAAGCTTTCTTT. The chain carries TRBV24-1 and TRBJ1-1; no reliable D call. V was pared by 9 bases and J by 0 bases, with 1 base between. The CDR3 covers 10 residues. In germline, CDR1 is KGHDR, CDR2 SFDVKD.

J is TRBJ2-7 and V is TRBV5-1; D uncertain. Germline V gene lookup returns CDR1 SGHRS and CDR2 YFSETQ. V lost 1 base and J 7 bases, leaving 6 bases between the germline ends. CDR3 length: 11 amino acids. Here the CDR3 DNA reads TGCGCCAGCAGCTTGAATAGGGAGCAGTACTTC. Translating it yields CASSLNREQYF.

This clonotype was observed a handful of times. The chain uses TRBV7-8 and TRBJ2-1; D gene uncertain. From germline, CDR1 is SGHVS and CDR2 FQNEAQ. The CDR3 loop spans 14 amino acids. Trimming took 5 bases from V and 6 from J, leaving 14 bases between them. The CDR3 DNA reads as TGTGCCAGCAGCAAAGGACCAGATTTCAATGAGCAGTTCTTC. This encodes CASSKGPDFNEQFF.

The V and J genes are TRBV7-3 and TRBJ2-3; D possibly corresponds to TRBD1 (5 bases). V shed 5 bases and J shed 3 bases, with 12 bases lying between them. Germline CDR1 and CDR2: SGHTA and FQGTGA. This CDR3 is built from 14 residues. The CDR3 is CASSLATATDTQYF. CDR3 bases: TGTGCCAGCAGCCTTGCGACAGCTACAGATACGCAGTATTTT.

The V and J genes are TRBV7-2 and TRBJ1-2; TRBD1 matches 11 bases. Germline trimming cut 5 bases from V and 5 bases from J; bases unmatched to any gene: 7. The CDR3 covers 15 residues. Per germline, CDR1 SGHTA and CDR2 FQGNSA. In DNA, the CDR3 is TGTGCCAGCAGCCCGTCCGGGACAGGGGGGTATGGCTACACCTTC. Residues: CASSPSGTGGYGYTF.

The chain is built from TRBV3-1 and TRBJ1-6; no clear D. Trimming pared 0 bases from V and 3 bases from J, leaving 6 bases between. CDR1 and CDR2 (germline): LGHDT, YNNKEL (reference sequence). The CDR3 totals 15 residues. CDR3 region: CASSQDGVYNSPLHF. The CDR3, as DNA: TGTGCCAGCAGCCAAGATGGGGTCTATAATTCACCCCTCCACTTT.

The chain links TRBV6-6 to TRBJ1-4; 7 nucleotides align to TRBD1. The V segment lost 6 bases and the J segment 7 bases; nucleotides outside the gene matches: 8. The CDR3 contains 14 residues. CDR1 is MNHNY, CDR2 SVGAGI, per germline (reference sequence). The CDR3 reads CASSPRGMGEKLFF. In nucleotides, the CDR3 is TGTGCCAGCAGCCCCAGGGGGATGGGTGAAAAACTGTTTTTT.

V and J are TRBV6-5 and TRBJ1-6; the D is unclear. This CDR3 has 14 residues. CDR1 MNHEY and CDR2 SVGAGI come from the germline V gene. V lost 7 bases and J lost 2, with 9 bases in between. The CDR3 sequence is CASTWEAYNSPLHF. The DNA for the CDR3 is TGTGCCAGCACTTGGGAGGCCTATAATTCACCCCTCCACTTT.

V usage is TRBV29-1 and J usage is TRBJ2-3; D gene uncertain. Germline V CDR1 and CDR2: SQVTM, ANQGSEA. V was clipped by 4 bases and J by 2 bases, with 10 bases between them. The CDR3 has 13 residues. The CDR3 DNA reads TGCAGCGTTGCGGCAGATAACACAGATACGCAGTATTTT. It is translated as CSVAADNTDTQYF.

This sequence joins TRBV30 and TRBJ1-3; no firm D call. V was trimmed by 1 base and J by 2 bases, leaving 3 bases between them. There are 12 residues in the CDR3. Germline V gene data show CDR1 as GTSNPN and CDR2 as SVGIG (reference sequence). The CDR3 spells CAWSEAGNTIYF. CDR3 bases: TGTGCCTGGAGTGAGGCTGGAAACACCATATATTTT.

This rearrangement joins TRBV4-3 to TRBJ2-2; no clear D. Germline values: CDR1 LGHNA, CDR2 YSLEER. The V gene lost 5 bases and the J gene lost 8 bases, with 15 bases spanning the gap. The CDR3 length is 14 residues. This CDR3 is CASSVSAMTGELFF. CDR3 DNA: TGCGCCAGCAGCGTGAGTGCCATGACGGGGGAGCTGTTTTTT.

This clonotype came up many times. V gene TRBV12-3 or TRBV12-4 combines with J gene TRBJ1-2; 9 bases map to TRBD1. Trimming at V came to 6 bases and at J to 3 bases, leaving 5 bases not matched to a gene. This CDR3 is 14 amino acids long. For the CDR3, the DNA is TGTGCCAGCAGCCCGGGACAGGGAGACTATGGCTACACCTTC. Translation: CASSPGQGDYGYTF.